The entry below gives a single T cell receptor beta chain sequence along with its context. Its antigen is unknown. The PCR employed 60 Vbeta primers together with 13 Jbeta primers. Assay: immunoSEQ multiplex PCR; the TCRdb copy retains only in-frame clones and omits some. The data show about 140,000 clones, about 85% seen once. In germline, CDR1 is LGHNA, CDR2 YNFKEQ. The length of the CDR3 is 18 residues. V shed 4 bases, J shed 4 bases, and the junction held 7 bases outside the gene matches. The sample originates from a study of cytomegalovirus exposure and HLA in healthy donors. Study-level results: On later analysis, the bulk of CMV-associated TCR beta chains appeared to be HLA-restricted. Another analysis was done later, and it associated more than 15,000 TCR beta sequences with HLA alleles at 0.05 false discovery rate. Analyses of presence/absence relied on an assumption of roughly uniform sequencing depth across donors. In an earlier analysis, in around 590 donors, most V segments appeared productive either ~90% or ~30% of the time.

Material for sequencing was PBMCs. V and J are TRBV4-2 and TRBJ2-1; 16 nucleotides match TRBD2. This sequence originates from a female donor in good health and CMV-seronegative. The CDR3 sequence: CASSPLGTSGGVYNEQFF. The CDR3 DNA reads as TGTGCCAGCAGCCCCCTGGGGACTAGCGGGGGGGTTTACAATGAGCAGTTCTTC.